The 9 T cell receptor beta chains below were found in one sample sequenced in a study of T cell changes during pregnancy in multiple sclerosis. Only in-frame clones appear in the TCRdb table, and some are missing; sequencing was by immunoSEQ multiplex PCR. The table lists more than 35,000 clones, 91% of them singletons. Here the sequenced sample was CD4+ T cells from peripheral blood mononuclear cells, taken in the third trimester of pregnancy. Every receptor here comes from a female donor in good health, enrolled as a control in a pregnancy study.

J is TRBJ2-5 and V is TRBV18; 13 positions match TRBD2. CDR1 and CDR2 (germline): KGHSH, LQKENI. The trim removed 4 bases at V and 5 bases at J, leaving 10 bases unmatched. The CDR3 has 17 residues. The CDR3 here is CASSQRLAGGYSETQYF. The DNA for the CDR3 is TGTGCCAGCTCACAACGACTAGCGGGGGGATATAGTGAGACCCAGTACTTC.

The count of this clone is one. The CDR3 nucleotides are TGTGCCAGCAGGGGTGGGGGGTCTGAAGCTTTCTTT. Its translation: CASRGGGSEAFF. This rearrangement joins TRBV6-6 to TRBJ1-1, with D maybe TRBD1 (5 bases). V lost 6 bases and J lost 6, with 11 bases in between. Germline-derived CDR1 and CDR2 are MNHNY and SVGAGI (reference sequence). The CDR3 spans 12 residues.

The CDR3 bases are TGTGCCAGCTCACAAGGAGAAGGGGGCGTTCAGCCCCAGCATTTT. Amino acid sequence: CASSQGEGGVQPQHF. The gene calls are TRBV18 and TRBJ1-5; 7 bases map to TRBD1. Per germline, CDR1 KGHSH and CDR2 LQKENI. The CDR3 has 15 amino acids. V trimming: 4 bases; J trimming: 6 bases; junction bases outside the gene matches: 9.

The CDR3 nucleotides read TGTGCCAGCAGCCAAAACCCCGGACTAGCGGGGAGGGAGACCCAGTACTTC. Translation gives CASSQNPGLAGRETQYF. This chain connects TRBV4-2 to TRBJ2-5; 12 bases agree with TRBD2. The trim removed 2 bases at V and 5 bases at J, leaving 9 bases unmatched. Per the germline V gene, CDR1 is LGHNA and CDR2 is YNFKEQ. The CDR3 has 17 residues.

A word on this clone: The same CDR3 also results from other DNA sequences found in this sample. The V gene is TRBV11-2, the J gene TRBJ1-5; no firm D call. The CDR3 spans 13 residues. Trimming took 0 bases from V and 4 from J, leaving 4 bases between them. The germline gives CDR1 SGHAT, CDR2 FQNNGV. This CDR3 reads CASSLDLNQPQHF. The CDR3 bases are TGTGCCAGCAGCTTAGATCTAAATCAGCCCCAGCATTTT.

The chain uses TRBV19 and TRBJ2-2; D is possibly TRBD1 (7 bases). The CDR3 is 17 amino acids. CDR1 LNHDA and CDR2 SQIVND come from the germline V gene (reference sequence). V lost 7 bases, J lost 6 bases, and 24 bases lay in between. The CDR3 DNA reads TGTGCCAGTAAGGAGAGTTGGAGGGGGCGGTTGGCCGGGGAGCTGTTTTTT. Translated, it gives CASKESWRGRLAGELFF.

This chain uses TRBV11-2 with TRBJ2-7; possible D gene TRBD2, 5 bases. Germline lookup yields CDR1 SGHAT and CDR2 FQNNGV. The CDR3 loop spans 15 amino acids. Trimming pared 4 bases from V and 0 bases from J, leaving 13 bases between. The CDR3 bases are TGTGCCAGCAGCTCCCGGACTTACAACTCCTACGAGCAGTACTTC. It is translated as CASSSRTYNSYEQYF.

The chain couples TRBV2 to TRBJ2-1, with D perhaps matching TRBD1 (6 bases). V was cut by 6 bases and J by 0 bases, with 9 bases left in between. This CDR3 region has 14 residues. In germline, CDR1 is SNHLY, CDR2 FYNNEI. The CDR3 DNA follows: TGTGCCAGCAGGACAGGCCGCTCCTACAATGAGCAGTTCTTC. This sequence encodes CASRTGRSYNEQFF.

The chain joins TRBV9 to TRBJ1-2, with 8 positions matching TRBD1. The CDR3 is 16 amino acids. V lost 0 bases and J lost 3; bases outside the gene matches: 7. Germline V CDR1 and CDR2: SGDLS, YYNGEE. CDR3 protein: CASSVAVQGEYYGYTF. The CDR3 DNA is TGTGCCAGCAGCGTAGCGGTACAGGGGGAATACTATGGCTACACCTTC. Based on the CDR3 plus reference TRBV9 and TRBJ1-2, the full variable domain is DSGVTQTPKHLITATGQRVTLRCSPRSGDLSVYWYQQSLDQGLQFLIQYYNGEERAKGNILERFSAQQFPDLHSELNLSSLELGDSALYFCASSVAVQGEYYGYTFGSGTRLTVV.